The 7 T cell receptor beta chains given below trace back to one sample, sequenced in a study of vaccination effects on CD4 cells after COVID-19. For these receptors, no antigen is known. CD4+ T cells were isolated after roughly nine days of culture. Two-dose BNT162b2 or mRNA-1273 vaccination was given to participants. The assay was immunoSEQ multiplex PCR, and TCRdb's table has in-frame clones only and misses some. The repertoire consists of about 57,000 clones, with just under 80% occurring once and the leading ten covering 4.3%. This specimen consisted of CD4+ T cells from PBMCs cultured without peptide, obtained after COVID-19 vaccination. The receptors originated from a human donor who received a COVID-19 vaccine.

J is TRBJ2-7 and V is TRBV7-2; D may correspond to TRBD1 or TRBD2 (5 bases each). The ends were cut back, 2 bases at V and 0 bases at J, with 11 bases in the middle. The V gene's germline CDR1 is SGHTA and CDR2 FQGNSA. The length of the CDR3 is 15 residues. The CDR3 reads CASSLLGTDSYEQYF. CDR3 DNA: TGTGCCAGCAGCTTACTTGGGACGGACTCCTACGAGCAGTACTTC.

In this sample, this clone turned up a few times. The gene calls are TRBV5-4 and TRBJ2-2; D may be TRBD1 (5 bases). CDR3 length equals 13 residues. Trimming stripped 2 bases from V and 6 bases from J, with 8 bases between. Germline lookup yields CDR1 SGHNT and CDR2 YYREEE (reference sequence). As DNA, the CDR3 is TGTGCCAGCAGCTTAAAGGGGTCCGGGGAGCTGTTTTTT. This codes for CASSLKGSGELFF.

J is TRBJ2-2 and V is TRBV6-5; possibly TRBD2 for D (6 bases). This CDR3 comprises 15 residues. Germline V lookup: CDR1 MNHEY, CDR2 SVGAGI. The V gene lost 5 bases and the J gene lost 3 bases, with 13 bases spanning the gap. CDR3 bases: TGTGCCAGCAGTCCCGGGACTTCCTACACCGGGGAGCTGTTTTTT. This translates into CASSPGTSYTGELFF.

The rearrangement links TRBV3-1 (or the pseudogene TRBV3-2) to TRBJ1-2; D is unresolved. Trimming pared 1 base from V and 4 bases from J, leaving 7 bases between. The CDR3 loop spans 13 amino acids. The germline V gene encodes CDR1 LGHDT and CDR2 YNNKEL (reference sequence). The CDR3: CASSQAAGYGYTF. CDR3 sequence (DNA): TGTGCCAGCAGCCAAGCGGCAGGCTATGGCTACACCTTC.

This sequence joins TRBV18 and TRBJ1-2; 8 bases are shared with TRBD1. The CDR3 runs to 15 residues. Unmatched junction bases numbered 7, after V lost 3 bases and J lost 4 bases. Per the germline V gene, CDR1 is KGHSH and CDR2 is LQKENI. This chain's CDR3 is CASSPRQGPPYGYTF. In DNA, the CDR3 is TGTGCCAGCTCACCTCGACAGGGGCCACCCTATGGCTACACCTTC.

The chain uses TRBV4-1 and TRBJ2-2, with TRBD1 identical over 9 bases. The CDR3 has 18 residues. Germline trimming cut 4 bases from V and 1 base from J; bases unmatched to any gene: 10. CDR1 and CDR2 (germline): MGHRA, YSYEKL. Here the CDR3 DNA reads TGCGCCAGCAGCCGCGGACAGGGGTTCATTAAGAACACCGGGGAGCTGTTTTTT. As protein: CASSRGQGFIKNTGELFF.

This chain links TRBV14 with TRBJ2-7; D uncertain. Germline V gene sequence: CDR1 SGHDN, CDR2 FVKESK. This CDR3 region has 12 residues. Between the trimmed V and J ends, which lost 3 bases and 1 base, there was a span of 4 bases. The CDR3 DNA reads TGTGCCAGCAGCCAGGGATCCTACGAGCAGTACTTC. Encoded protein: CASSQGSYEQYF.